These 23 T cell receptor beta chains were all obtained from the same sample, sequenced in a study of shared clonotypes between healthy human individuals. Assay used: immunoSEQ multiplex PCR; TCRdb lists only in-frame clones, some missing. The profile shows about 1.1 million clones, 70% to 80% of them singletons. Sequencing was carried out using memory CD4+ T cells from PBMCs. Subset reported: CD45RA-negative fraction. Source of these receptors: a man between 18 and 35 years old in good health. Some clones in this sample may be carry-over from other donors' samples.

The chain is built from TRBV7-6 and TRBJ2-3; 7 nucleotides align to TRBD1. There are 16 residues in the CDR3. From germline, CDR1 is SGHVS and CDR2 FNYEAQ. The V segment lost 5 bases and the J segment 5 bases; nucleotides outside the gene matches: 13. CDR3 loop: CASSPTPDRVGDTQYF. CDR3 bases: TGTGCCAGCAGCCCCACCCCCGACAGGGTGGGAGATACGCAGTATTTT. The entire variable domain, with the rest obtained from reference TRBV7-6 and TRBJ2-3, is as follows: GAGVSQSPRYKVTKRGQDVALRCDPISGHVSLYWYRQALGQGPEFLTYFNYEAQQDKSGLPNDRFSAERPEGSISTLTIQRTEQRDSAMYRCASSPTPDRVGDTQYFGPGTRLTVL.

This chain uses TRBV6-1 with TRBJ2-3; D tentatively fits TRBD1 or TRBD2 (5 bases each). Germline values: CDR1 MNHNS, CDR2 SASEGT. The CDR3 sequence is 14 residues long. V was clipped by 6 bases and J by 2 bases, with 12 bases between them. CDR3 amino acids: CASSNRGLTDTQYF. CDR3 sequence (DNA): TGTGCCAGCAGCAATCGGGGCCTCACAGATACGCAGTATTTT.

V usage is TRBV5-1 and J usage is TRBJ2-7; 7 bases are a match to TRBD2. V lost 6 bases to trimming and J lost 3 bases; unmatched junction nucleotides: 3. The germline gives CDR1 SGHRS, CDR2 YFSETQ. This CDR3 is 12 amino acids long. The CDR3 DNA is TGCGCCAGCACCAGGGAGGGCTACGAGCAGTACTTC. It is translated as CASTREGYEQYF.

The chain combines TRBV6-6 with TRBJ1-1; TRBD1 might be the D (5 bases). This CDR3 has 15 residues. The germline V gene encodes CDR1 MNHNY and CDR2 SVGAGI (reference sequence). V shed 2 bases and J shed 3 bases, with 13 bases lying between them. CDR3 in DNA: TGTGCCAGCAGTTACAATAGGGGTGGAGACACTGAAGCTTTCTTT. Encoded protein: CASSYNRGGDTEAFF.

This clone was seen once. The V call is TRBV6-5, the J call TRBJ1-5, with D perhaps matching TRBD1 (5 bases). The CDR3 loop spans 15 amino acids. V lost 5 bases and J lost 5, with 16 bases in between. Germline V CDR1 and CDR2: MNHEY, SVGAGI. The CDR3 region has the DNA TGTGCCAGCAGTGCAGGACGGGACGGTGATCAGCCCCAGCATTTT. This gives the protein CASSAGRDGDQPQHF.

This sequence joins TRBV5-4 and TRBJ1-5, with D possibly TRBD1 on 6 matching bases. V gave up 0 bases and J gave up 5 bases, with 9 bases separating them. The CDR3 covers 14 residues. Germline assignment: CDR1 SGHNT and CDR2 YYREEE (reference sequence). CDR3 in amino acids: CASSLGRTDQPQHF. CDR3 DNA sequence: TGTGCCAGCAGCTTGGGGAGGACAGATCAGCCCCAGCATTTT. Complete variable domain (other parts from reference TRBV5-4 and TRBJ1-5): ETGVTQSPTHLIKTRGQQVTLRCSSQSGHNTVSWYQQALGQGPQFIFQYYREEENGRGNFPPRFSGLQFPNYSSELNVNALELDDSALYLCASSLGRTDQPQHFGDGTRLSIL.

CDR3 protein: CASSVQGVGQPQHF. CDR3 in DNA: TGTGCCAGCAGCGTACAAGGGGTAGGTCAGCCCCAGCATTTT. The chain carries TRBV9 and TRBJ1-5; D perhaps matches TRBD1 (5 bases). V was clipped by 1 base and J by 6 bases, with 11 bases between them. The CDR3 has 14 amino acids. CDR1 is SGDLS, CDR2 YYNGEE, per germline.

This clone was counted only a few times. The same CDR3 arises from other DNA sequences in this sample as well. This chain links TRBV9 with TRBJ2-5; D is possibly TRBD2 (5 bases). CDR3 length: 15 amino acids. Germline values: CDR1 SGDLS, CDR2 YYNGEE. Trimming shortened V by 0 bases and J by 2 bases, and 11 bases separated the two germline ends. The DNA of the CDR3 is TGTGCCAGCAGCGTAGGCCCAGCGGCACAAGAGACCCAGTACTTC. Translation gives CASSVGPAAQETQYF.

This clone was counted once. The CDR3 region has the DNA TGTGCCACCAGCAGAGATAACAAAGGTGCTAATGAAAAACTGTTTTTT. It translates to CATSRDNKGANEKLFF. The chain uses TRBV15 and TRBJ1-4; D is undetermined. CDR1 is LNHNV, CDR2 YYDKDF, per germline (reference sequence). This CDR3 has 16 amino acids. Trimming removed 0 bases at V and 3 bases at J, with 11 bases between.

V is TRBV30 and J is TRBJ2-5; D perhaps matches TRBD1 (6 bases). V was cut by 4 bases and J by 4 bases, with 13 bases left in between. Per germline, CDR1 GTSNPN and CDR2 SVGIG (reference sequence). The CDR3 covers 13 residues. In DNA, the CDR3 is TGTGCCTGGAATTCCAGGGGCGGAGAGACCCAGTACTTC. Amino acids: CAWNSRGGETQYF.

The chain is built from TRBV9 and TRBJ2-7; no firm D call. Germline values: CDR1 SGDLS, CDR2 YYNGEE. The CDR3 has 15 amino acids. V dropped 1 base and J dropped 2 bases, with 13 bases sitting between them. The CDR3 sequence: CASSVSSGRTYEQYF. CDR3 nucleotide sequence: TGTGCCAGCAGCGTAAGTTCCGGACGGACCTACGAGCAGTACTTC.

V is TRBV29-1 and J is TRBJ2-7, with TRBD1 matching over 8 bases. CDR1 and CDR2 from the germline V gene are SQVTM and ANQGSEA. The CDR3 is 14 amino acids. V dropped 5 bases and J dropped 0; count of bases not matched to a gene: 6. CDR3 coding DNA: TGCAGCGTTATGGGAACAGGGGGCTCCTACGAGCAGTACTTC. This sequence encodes CSVMGTGGSYEQYF.

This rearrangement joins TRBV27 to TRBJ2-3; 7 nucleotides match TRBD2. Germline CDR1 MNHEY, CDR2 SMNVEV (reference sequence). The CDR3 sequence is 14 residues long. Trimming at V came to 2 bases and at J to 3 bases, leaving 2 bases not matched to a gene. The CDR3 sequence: CASSLRAGTDTQYF. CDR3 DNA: TGTGCCAGCAGTTTACGAGCGGGAACAGATACGCAGTATTTT.

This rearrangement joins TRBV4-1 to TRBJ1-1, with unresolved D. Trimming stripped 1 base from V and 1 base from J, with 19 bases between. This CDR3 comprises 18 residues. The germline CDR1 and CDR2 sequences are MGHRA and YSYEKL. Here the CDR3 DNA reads TGCGCCAGCAGCCAAGGTTCGCTAAGGACGGGGAGGAACACTGAAGCTTTCTTT. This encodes CASSQGSLRTGRNTEAFF.

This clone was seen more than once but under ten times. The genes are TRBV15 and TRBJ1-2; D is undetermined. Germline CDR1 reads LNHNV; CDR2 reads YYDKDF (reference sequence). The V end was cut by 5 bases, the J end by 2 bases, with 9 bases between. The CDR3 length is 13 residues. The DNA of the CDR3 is TGTGCCACCAGCGAGACGGGAAACTATGGCTACACCTTC. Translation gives CATSETGNYGYTF.

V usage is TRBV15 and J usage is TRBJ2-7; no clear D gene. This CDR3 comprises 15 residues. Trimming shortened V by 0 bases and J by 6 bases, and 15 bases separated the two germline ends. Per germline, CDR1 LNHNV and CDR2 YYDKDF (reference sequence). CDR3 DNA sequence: TGTGCCACCAGCAGAGATAGGATTTTCGGGCGCGAGCAGTACTTC. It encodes CATSRDRIFGREQYF.

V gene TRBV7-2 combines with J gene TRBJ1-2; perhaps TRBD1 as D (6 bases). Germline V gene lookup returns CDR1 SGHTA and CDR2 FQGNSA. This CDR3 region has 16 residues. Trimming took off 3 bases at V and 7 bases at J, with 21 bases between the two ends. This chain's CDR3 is CASSFGTPAARVGYTF. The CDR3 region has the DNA TGTGCCAGCAGCTTCGGGACACCGGCTGCGAGGGTTGGCTACACCTTC.

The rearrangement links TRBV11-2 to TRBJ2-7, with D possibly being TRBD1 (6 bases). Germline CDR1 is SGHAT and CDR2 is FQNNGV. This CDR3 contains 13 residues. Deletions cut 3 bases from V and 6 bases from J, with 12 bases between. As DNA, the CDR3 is TGTGCCAGCAGCTTTTGGACAGAAGGCGAGCAGTACTTC. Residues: CASSFWTEGEQYF.

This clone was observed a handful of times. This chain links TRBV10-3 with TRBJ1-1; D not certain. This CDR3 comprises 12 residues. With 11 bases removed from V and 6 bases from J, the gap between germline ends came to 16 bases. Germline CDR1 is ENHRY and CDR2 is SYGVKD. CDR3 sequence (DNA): TGTGCCTCCGGGAAGGGCGGGCCTGAAGCTTTCTTT. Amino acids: CASGKGGPEAFF.

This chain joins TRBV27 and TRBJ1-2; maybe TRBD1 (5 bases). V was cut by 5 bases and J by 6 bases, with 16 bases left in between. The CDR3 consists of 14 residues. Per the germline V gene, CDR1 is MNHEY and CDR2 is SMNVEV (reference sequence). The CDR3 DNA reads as TGTGCCAGCAGTCCCTCCAACATGGGGCATGGCTACACCTTC. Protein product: CASSPSNMGHGYTF.

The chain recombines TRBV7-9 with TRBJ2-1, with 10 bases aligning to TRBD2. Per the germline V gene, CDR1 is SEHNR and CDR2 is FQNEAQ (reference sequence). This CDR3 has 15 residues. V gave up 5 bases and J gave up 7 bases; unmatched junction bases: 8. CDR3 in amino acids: CASSPELAGINEQFF. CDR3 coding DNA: TGTGCCAGCAGCCCCGAACTAGCGGGAATAAATGAGCAGTTCTTC.

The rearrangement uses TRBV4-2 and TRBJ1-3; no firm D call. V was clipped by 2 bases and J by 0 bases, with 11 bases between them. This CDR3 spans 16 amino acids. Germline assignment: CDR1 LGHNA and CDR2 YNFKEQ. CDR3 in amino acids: CASSQNLLSSGNTIYF. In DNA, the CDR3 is TGTGCCAGCAGCCAAAACCTACTCTCCTCTGGAAACACCATATATTTT.

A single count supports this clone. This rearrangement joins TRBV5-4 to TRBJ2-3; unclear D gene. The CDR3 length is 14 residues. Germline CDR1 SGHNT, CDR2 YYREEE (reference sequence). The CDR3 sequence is CAYFATSSTDTQYF. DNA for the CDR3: TGTGCTTATTTCGCCACTTCCTCCACAGATACGCAGTATTTT.